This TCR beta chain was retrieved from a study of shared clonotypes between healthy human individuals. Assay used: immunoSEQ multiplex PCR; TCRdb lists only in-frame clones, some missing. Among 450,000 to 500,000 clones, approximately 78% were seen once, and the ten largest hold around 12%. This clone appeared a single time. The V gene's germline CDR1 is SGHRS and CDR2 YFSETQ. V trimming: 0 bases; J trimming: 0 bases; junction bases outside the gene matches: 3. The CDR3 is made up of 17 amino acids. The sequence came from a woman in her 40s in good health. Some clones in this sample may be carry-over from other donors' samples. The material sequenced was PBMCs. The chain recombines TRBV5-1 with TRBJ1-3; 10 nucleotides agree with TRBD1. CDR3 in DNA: TGCGCCAGCAGCTTGGCCGGGACAGGGGTCTCTGGAAACACCATATATTTT. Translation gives CASSLAGTGVSGNTIYF.